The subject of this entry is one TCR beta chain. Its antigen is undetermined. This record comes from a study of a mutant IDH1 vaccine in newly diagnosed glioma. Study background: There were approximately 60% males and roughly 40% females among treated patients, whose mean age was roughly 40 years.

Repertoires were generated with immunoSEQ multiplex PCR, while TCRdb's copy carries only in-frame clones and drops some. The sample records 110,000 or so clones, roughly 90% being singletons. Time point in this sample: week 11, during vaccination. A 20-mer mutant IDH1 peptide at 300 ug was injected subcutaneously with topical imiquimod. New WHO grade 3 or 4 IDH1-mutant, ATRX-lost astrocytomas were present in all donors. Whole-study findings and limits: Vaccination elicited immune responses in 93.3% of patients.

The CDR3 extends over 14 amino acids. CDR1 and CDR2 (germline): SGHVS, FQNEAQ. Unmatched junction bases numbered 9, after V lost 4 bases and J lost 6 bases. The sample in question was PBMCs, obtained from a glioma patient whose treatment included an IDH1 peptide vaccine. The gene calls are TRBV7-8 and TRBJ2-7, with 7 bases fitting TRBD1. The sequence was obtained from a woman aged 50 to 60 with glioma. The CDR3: CASSSTGRVGEQYF. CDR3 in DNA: TGTGCCAGCAGCTCGACAGGGCGGGTAGGCGAGCAGTACTTC.